What follows are 16 T cell receptor beta chains derived from one specimen sequenced in a study of cytomegalovirus exposure and HLA in healthy donors. Amplification used 60 Vbeta primers and 13 Jbeta primers. This table comes from immunoSEQ multiplex PCR, and its TCRdb copy is limited to in-frame clones, with some not included. In the table there are 150,000 to 200,000 clones, over 9.5% of which are singletons. The sequenced sample consisted of PBMCs. These receptor sequences come from a man aged 50 to 60 in good health and CMV-seropositive.

This clone occurred a few times. The chain is built from TRBV7-2 and TRBJ1-6; D is unclear. This CDR3 has 15 amino acids. In germline, CDR1 is SGHTA, CDR2 FQGNSA. Trimming took off 4 bases at V and 7 bases at J, with 14 bases between the two ends. The CDR3 sequence is CASSSLGLENSPLHF. Written as DNA, the CDR3 is TGTGCCAGCAGCTCCTTAGGACTGGAGAATTCACCCCTCCACTTT.

The chain is built from TRBV19 and TRBJ1-5; perhaps TRBD1 as D (5 bases). In germline, CDR1 is LNHDA, CDR2 SQIVND (reference sequence). The CDR3 runs to 13 residues. Trimming left V 5 bases short and J 7 bases short, with 12 bases between. The CDR3 nucleotides read TGTGCCAGTAGTCCGTGGGGGGGACAGCCCCAGCATTTT. As protein: CASSPWGGQPQHF.

This clone has more than one count but fewer than ten. The chain carries TRBV7-2 and TRBJ1-2; D unresolved. This CDR3 region has 14 residues. Germline V gene lookup returns CDR1 SGHTA and CDR2 FQGNSA. V shed 0 bases and J shed 7 bases, with 12 bases lying between them. CDR3 protein: CASSLAYSLTGYTF. As DNA, the CDR3 is TGTGCCAGCAGCTTAGCTTACTCCCTAACTGGCTACACCTTC.

The chain couples TRBV2 to TRBJ2-3, with TRBD2 matching over 11 bases. This CDR3 contains 15 residues. Per the germline V gene, CDR1 is SNHLY and CDR2 is FYNNEI. After removal of 7 bases from V and 4 bases from J, the junction contained 7 bases not matched to a gene. Written as DNA, the CDR3 is TGTGCCAGCAAATCTAGCGGGGGGTGGTCAGATACGCAGTATTTT. It is translated as CASKSSGGWSDTQYF.

This clone was detected only a few times. The rearrangement joins TRBV10-3 to TRBJ1-5; D perhaps matches TRBD1 (6 bases). This CDR3 is built from 14 residues. Germline lookup yields CDR1 ENHRY and CDR2 SYGVKD. Trimming took 11 bases from V and 9 from J, leaving 23 bases between them. For the CDR3, the DNA is TGTGCCTCAAGGGACACCTCCTCGGTAGGGCCCCAGCATTTT. Translated: CASRDTSSVGPQHF.

Written as DNA, the CDR3 is TGTGCCAGCAGCTTCCAGGGGAACACTGAAGCTTTCTTT. Protein: CASSFQGNTEAFF. This chain joins TRBV7-3 and TRBJ1-1, with a weak D call TRBD1 (5 bases). The CDR3 loop spans 13 amino acids. Germline V gene sequence: CDR1 SGHTA, CDR2 FQGTGA. V was trimmed by 3 bases and J by 1 base, leaving 6 bases between them. The full variable domain, its missing parts supplied by reference TRBV7-3 and TRBJ1-1, is GAGVSQTPSNKVTEKGKYVELRCDPISGHTALYWYRQSLGQGPEFLIYFQGTGAADDSGLPNDRFFAVRPEGSVSTLKIQRTERGDSAVYLCASSFQGNTEAFFGQGTRLTVV.

V is TRBV6-5 and J is TRBJ1-5; D perhaps matches TRBD1 (6 bases). The ends were cut back, 5 bases at V and 6 bases at J, with 14 bases in the middle. CDR1 is MNHEY and CDR2 is SVGAGI in the germline V gene. CDR3 length equals 14 residues. This chain's CDR3 is CASSVQGPSQPQHF. The CDR3 DNA sequence: TGTGCCAGCAGTGTCCAGGGGCCAAGTCAGCCCCAGCATTTT.

This clone was seen only a few times. The chain recombines TRBV6-4 with TRBJ2-7, with D maybe TRBD2 (7 bases). The CDR3 has 20 residues. V lost 2 bases, J lost 3 bases, and 29 bases lay in between. The germline V gene encodes CDR1 MRHNA and CDR2 SNTAGT. The DNA of the CDR3 is TGTGCCAGCAGTGACCCTCGCGGGGGCTACAGGGAATCAGGTAGCTACGAGCAGTACTTC. Residues: CASSDPRGGYRESGSYEQYF.

The CDR3 reads CASSFGTGTSEQYV. In nucleotides, the CDR3 is TGCGCCAGCAGCTTCGGGACAGGGACCAGCGAGCAGTACGTC. V and J are TRBV10-2 and TRBJ2-7; 9 positions agree with TRBD1. This CDR3 contains 14 residues. CDR1 is WSHSY and CDR2 is SAAADI in the germline V gene. The trim removed 6 bases at V and 6 bases at J, leaving 9 bases unmatched.

Note on this clone: This CDR3 is also generated by other DNA sequences in the sample. CDR3 sequence: CASSSPVAETQYF. CDR3 nucleotide sequence: TGTGCCAGCAGTTCCCCGGTCGCAGAGACCCAGTACTTC. The chain links TRBV6-6 to TRBJ2-5; D not certain. The germline CDR1 and CDR2 sequences are MNHNY and SVGAGI (reference sequence). The CDR3 sequence is 13 residues long. V shed 4 bases and J shed 4 bases, with 10 bases lying between them.

V and J are TRBV27 and TRBJ2-7; D is unresolved. Trimming left V 0 bases short and J 1 base short, with 7 bases between. CDR3 length: 14 amino acids. Germline CDR1 MNHEY, CDR2 SMNVEV (reference sequence). The CDR3 bases are TGTGCCAGCAGTTTATCGGGCAGATCCTACGAGCAGTACTTC. Residues: CASSLSGRSYEQYF.

This chain uses TRBV7-9 with TRBJ1-1; D ambiguous. The V end was cut by 2 bases, the J end by 1 base, with 14 bases between. Germline CDR1 reads SEHNR; CDR2 reads FQNEAQ (reference sequence). The CDR3 extends over 16 amino acids. The CDR3 region has the DNA TGTGCCAGCAGCTTAAGCGTGTCAGCCCCGAACACTGAAGCTTTCTTT. Protein sequence: CASSLSVSAPNTEAFF.

This clone was found a few times. This sequence joins TRBV7-2 and TRBJ1-5; a possible D gene is TRBD1 (5 bases). The CDR3 loop spans 15 amino acids. Trimming cost V 5 bases and J 4 bases, with 15 bases left between them. Germline V lookup: CDR1 SGHTA, CDR2 FQGNSA. In nucleotides, the CDR3 is TGTGCCAGCAGCCTGGTAGGAGGGGCAAATCAGCCCCAGCATTTT. Translating it yields CASSLVGGANQPQHF.

This clone occurred a few times. The V call is TRBV2, the J call TRBJ1-6; D is unclear. The length of the CDR3 is 15 residues. Trimming pared 1 base from V and 6 bases from J, leaving 10 bases between. Germline V lookup: CDR1 SNHLY, CDR2 FYNNEI. The DNA for the CDR3 is TGTGCCAGCAGTGAAGGTGGAGTTGGTAATTCACCCCTCCACTTT. Translated, it gives CASSEGGVGNSPLHF.

This clone was observed a handful of times. The V and J genes are TRBV7-2 and TRBJ2-2; TRBD2 matches 7 bases. After removal of 5 bases from V and 3 bases from J, the junction contained 9 bases not matched to a gene. Germline V CDR1 and CDR2: SGHTA, FQGNSA. This CDR3 has 16 residues. This CDR3 reads CASSPPGRADTGELFF. CDR3 nucleotides: TGTGCCAGCAGCCCTCCGGGGAGGGCGGACACCGGGGAGCTGTTTTTT.

The genes are TRBV5-1 and TRBJ2-1, with 7 bases identical to TRBD2. J was trimmed by 9 bases and V by 0 bases; bases with no gene match: 3. The CDR3 consists of 13 residues. The germline V gene encodes CDR1 SGHRS and CDR2 YFSETQ. CDR3 sequence (DNA): TGCGCCAGCAGCTTGGGAGGGGAGGGTGAGCAGTTCTTC. Translation: CASSLGGEGEQFF.